This is a list of T cell receptor beta chains from one sample in a study of human versus mouse CDR3 diversity and MHC coevolution. Repertoires were generated with immunoSEQ multiplex PCR, while TCRdb's copy carries only in-frame clones and drops some. This table has about 83,000 clones, just under 95% appearing once. Sequencing was carried out using naive CD4+ T cells from blood. These receptors were collected from a person between 25 and 69 years old in good health. Each CDR3 is given with its conserved first and last residue. Each record gives: D gene, J gene, V gene, clone size, CDR3 length, CDR3 protein, CDR3 DNA. D genes are given only for firm matches. Size tells how often a clone was seen (once, few, many) or the class of an expanded clone, and some rows leave it out.

d_call: .; j_call: TRBJ2-5; v_call: TRBV6-5; clone_size: .; cdr3_length: 11; cdr3_aa: CASSYVGAQYF; cdr3_nt: TGTGCCAGCAGTTACGTAGGGGCCCAGTACTTC
d_call: .; j_call: TRBJ2-2; v_call: TRBV6-5; clone_size: .; cdr3_length: 14; cdr3_aa: CASSRTGSRGELFF; cdr3_nt: TGTGCCAGCAGCCGAACAGGGTCCAGGGGGGAGCTGTTTTTT
d_call: .; j_call: TRBJ1-5; v_call: TRBV10-2; clone_size: .; cdr3_length: 12; cdr3_aa: CASSSGNQPQHF; cdr3_nt: TGCGCCAGCAGTTCGGGGAATCAGCCCCAGCATTTT
d_call: .; j_call: TRBJ2-1; v_call: TRBV6-5; clone_size: .; cdr3_length: 14; cdr3_aa: CASSPAGIGNEQFF; cdr3_nt: TGTGCCAGCAGCCCGGCGGGGATTGGCAATGAGCAGTTCTTC
d_call: TRBD1; j_call: TRBJ1-1; v_call: TRBV19; clone_size: .; cdr3_length: 14; cdr3_aa: CASRQLTGGTEAFF; cdr3_nt: TGTGCCAGTAGACAATTAACAGGGGGTACTGAAGCTTTCTTT
d_call: .; j_call: TRBJ1-5; v_call: TRBV28; clone_size: .; cdr3_length: 13; cdr3_aa: CASGGSPNQPQHF; cdr3_nt: TGTGCCAGCGGAGGGAGTCCCAATCAGCCCCAGCATTTT
d_call: TRBD1; j_call: TRBJ1-6; v_call: TRBV19; clone_size: .; cdr3_length: 15; cdr3_aa: CASSEGTGKNSPLHF; cdr3_nt: TGTGCCAGTAGCGAAGGGACAGGGAAGAATTCACCCCTCCACTTT
d_call: TRBD1; j_call: TRBJ1-2; v_call: TRBV6-5; clone_size: .; cdr3_length: 13; cdr3_aa: CASSHGQGGGYTF; cdr3_nt: TGTGCCAGCAGCCATGGACAGGGTGGTGGCTACACCTTC
d_call: TRBD1; j_call: TRBJ2-1; v_call: TRBV7-9; clone_size: .; cdr3_length: 13; cdr3_aa: CASSLVANTGAFF; cdr3_nt: TGTGCCAGCAGCTTGGTCGCTAACACAGGGGCTTTCTTC
d_call: .; j_call: TRBJ2-1; v_call: TRBV7-2; clone_size: .; cdr3_length: 14; cdr3_aa: CASRRRSSYNEQFF; cdr3_nt: TGTGCCAGCAGGCGGAGAAGCTCCTACAATGAGCAGTTCTTC
d_call: TRBD2; j_call: TRBJ2-5; v_call: TRBV18; clone_size: .; cdr3_length: 15; cdr3_aa: CASSRGLAGGETQYF; cdr3_nt: TGTGCCAGCTCACGGGGACTAGCGGGAGGAGAGACCCAGTACTTC
d_call: .; j_call: TRBJ2-7; v_call: TRBV7-9; clone_size: .; cdr3_length: 12; cdr3_aa: CASSKSGAEQYF; cdr3_nt: TGTGCCAGCAGCAAATCAGGGGCCGAGCAGTACTTC
d_call: TRBD1; j_call: TRBJ2-1; v_call: TRBV6-6; clone_size: .; cdr3_length: 15; cdr3_aa: CASSPGQGVYNEQFF; cdr3_nt: TGTGCCAGCAGTCCGGGACAGGGGGTCTACAATGAGCAGTTCTTC
d_call: .; j_call: TRBJ1-3; v_call: TRBV19; clone_size: .; cdr3_length: 15; cdr3_aa: CASRAGGGAGNTIYF; cdr3_nt: TGTGCCAGTCGAGCCGGCGGGGGCGCCGGAAACACCATATATTTT
d_call: TRBD2; j_call: TRBJ2-2; v_call: TRBV19; clone_size: .; cdr3_length: 15; cdr3_aa: CASSDVAGAVGELFF; cdr3_nt: TGTGCCAGTAGTGACGTAGCGGGAGCGGTCGGGGAGCTGTTTTTT
d_call: TRBD1; j_call: TRBJ1-6; v_call: TRBV7-6; clone_size: .; cdr3_length: 15; cdr3_aa: CASSQGQTYNSPLHF; cdr3_nt: TGTGCCAGCAGCCAGGGACAGACCTATAATTCACCCCTCCACTTT
d_call: .; j_call: TRBJ1-5; v_call: TRBV19; clone_size: .; cdr3_length: 16; cdr3_aa: CASSPKNQGQYQPQHF; cdr3_nt: TGTGCCAGTAGCCCTAAGAACCAGGGACAATATCAGCCCCAGCATTTT
d_call: TRBD1; j_call: TRBJ1-1; v_call: TRBV5-1; clone_size: once; cdr3_length: 15; cdr3_aa: CASSREGTVNTEAFF; cdr3_nt: TGCGCCAGCAGCAGAGAAGGGACAGTTAACACTGAAGCTTTCTTT
d_call: .; j_call: TRBJ1-2; v_call: TRBV4-1; clone_size: .; cdr3_length: 14; cdr3_aa: CASSQETGSYGYTF; cdr3_nt: TGCGCCAGCAGCCAAGAGACAGGAAGCTATGGCTACACCTTC
d_call: TRBD1; j_call: TRBJ2-7; v_call: TRBV7-9; clone_size: once; cdr3_length: 15; cdr3_aa: CASSPSRDRSYEQYF; cdr3_nt: TGTGCCAGCAGCCCCAGCCGGGACAGATCCTACGAGCAGTACTTC
d_call: .; j_call: TRBJ2-2; v_call: TRBV6-5; clone_size: .; cdr3_length: 12; cdr3_aa: CASSRLAGELFF; cdr3_nt: TGTGCCAGCTCTAGACTTGCCGGGGAGCTGTTTTTT
d_call: TRBD1; j_call: TRBJ1-1; v_call: TRBV4-1; clone_size: .; cdr3_length: 14; cdr3_aa: CASSQDRTGAEAFF; cdr3_nt: TGCGCCAGCAGCCAAGATCGGACAGGGGCTGAAGCTTTCTTT
d_call: TRBD2; j_call: TRBJ2-7; v_call: TRBV7-2; clone_size: .; cdr3_length: 16; cdr3_aa: CASSSSGLAAGYEQYF; cdr3_nt: TGTGCCAGCAGTTCGTCGGGACTAGCGGCCGGATACGAGCAGTACTTC
d_call: TRBD1; j_call: TRBJ2-1; v_call: TRBV9; clone_size: .; cdr3_length: 16; cdr3_aa: CASSVTGTGGYNEQFF; cdr3_nt: TGTGCCAGCAGCGTTACTGGGACAGGGGGATACAATGAGCAGTTCTTC
d_call: TRBD1; j_call: TRBJ2-1; v_call: TRBV11-2; clone_size: .; cdr3_length: 14; cdr3_aa: CASSRGQIYNEQFF; cdr3_nt: TGTGCCAGCAGCCGGGGACAGATCTACAATGAGCAGTTCTTC
d_call: .; j_call: TRBJ2-5; v_call: TRBV6-1; clone_size: .; cdr3_length: 15; cdr3_aa: CASSEAGLSGETQYF; cdr3_nt: TGTGCCAGCAGTGAAGCAGGGCTTTCGGGGGAGACCCAGTACTTC
d_call: .; j_call: TRBJ1-3; v_call: TRBV19; clone_size: few; cdr3_length: 17; cdr3_aa: CASSIRGGQISGNTIYF; cdr3_nt: TGTGCCAGTAGTATAAGGGGGGGACAAATCTCTGGAAACACCATATATTTT
d_call: .; j_call: TRBJ1-4; v_call: TRBV25-1; clone_size: .; cdr3_length: 17; cdr3_aa: CASSSGRVVATNEKLFF; cdr3_nt: TGTGCCAGCAGTTCGGGCAGGGTAGTTGCAACTAATGAAAAACTGTTTTTT
d_call: .; j_call: TRBJ2-1; v_call: TRBV10-3; clone_size: .; cdr3_length: 12; cdr3_aa: CAIHDPGDEQFF; cdr3_nt: TGTGCCATCCACGACCCAGGCGATGAGCAGTTCTTC
d_call: TRBD1; j_call: TRBJ2-2; v_call: TRBV18; clone_size: .; cdr3_length: 15; cdr3_aa: CASSRTGQGTGELFF; cdr3_nt: TGTGCCAGCTCACGAACGGGACAGGGAACCGGGGAGCTGTTTTTT
d_call: .; j_call: TRBJ2-3; v_call: TRBV5-1; clone_size: .; cdr3_length: 13; cdr3_aa: CASSLAGEDTQYF; cdr3_nt: TGCGCCAGCAGCTTGGCCGGAGAAGATACGCAGTATTTT
d_call: .; j_call: TRBJ2-5; v_call: TRBV7-9; clone_size: .; cdr3_length: 13; cdr3_aa: CASSPQGKETQYF; cdr3_nt: TGTGCCAGCAGCCCACAGGGTAAAGAGACCCAGTACTTC
d_call: .; j_call: TRBJ1-5; v_call: TRBV5-1; clone_size: .; cdr3_length: 13; cdr3_aa: CASSLAGEQPQHF; cdr3_nt: TGCGCCAGCAGCTTGGCCGGGGAGCAGCCCCAGCATTTT
d_call: TRBD2; j_call: TRBJ2-5; v_call: TRBV5-4; clone_size: .; cdr3_length: 13; cdr3_aa: CATVGGREETQYF; cdr3_nt: TGTGCCACTGTGGGCGGGAGGGAAGAGACCCAGTACTTC
d_call: TRBD2; j_call: TRBJ2-7; v_call: TRBV5-1; clone_size: .; cdr3_length: 16; cdr3_aa: CASSFGPRTSSDLQYF; cdr3_nt: TGCGCCAGCAGCTTCGGGCCGAGGACTAGCTCGGATCTGCAGTACTTC
d_call: .; j_call: TRBJ2-7; v_call: TRBV6-6; clone_size: once; cdr3_length: 14; cdr3_aa: CASSYSSQVHEQYF; cdr3_nt: TGTGCCAGCAGTTACTCGTCCCAGGTCCACGAGCAGTACTTC
d_call: .; j_call: TRBJ2-2; v_call: TRBV7-9; clone_size: .; cdr3_length: 16; cdr3_aa: CASSAQGLMNTGELFF; cdr3_nt: TGTGCCAGCAGCGCGCAGGGACTGATGAACACCGGGGAGCTGTTTTTT
d_call: TRBD1; j_call: TRBJ1-1; v_call: TRBV7-9; clone_size: .; cdr3_length: 14; cdr3_aa: CASSFTPGQEQAFF; cdr3_nt: TGTGCCAGCAGCTTTACCCCGGGACAGGAACAAGCTTTCTTT
d_call: .; j_call: TRBJ2-3; v_call: TRBV29-1; clone_size: .; cdr3_length: 13; cdr3_aa: CSVALRGTDTQYF; cdr3_nt: TGCAGCGTTGCTTTGAGGGGCACAGATACGCAGTATTTT
d_call: TRBD1; j_call: TRBJ1-3; v_call: TRBV7-2; clone_size: .; cdr3_length: 19; cdr3_aa: CASSSRARDRGFPGNTIYF; cdr3_nt: TGTGCCAGCAGCTCCAGGGCCCGGGACAGGGGATTCCCTGGAAACACCATATATTTT
d_call: TRBD1; j_call: TRBJ2-3; v_call: TRBV6-1; clone_size: .; cdr3_length: 16; cdr3_aa: CASSKGQGLSTDTQYF; cdr3_nt: TGTGCCAGCAGTAAAGGACAGGGGCTTAGCACAGATACGCAGTATTTT